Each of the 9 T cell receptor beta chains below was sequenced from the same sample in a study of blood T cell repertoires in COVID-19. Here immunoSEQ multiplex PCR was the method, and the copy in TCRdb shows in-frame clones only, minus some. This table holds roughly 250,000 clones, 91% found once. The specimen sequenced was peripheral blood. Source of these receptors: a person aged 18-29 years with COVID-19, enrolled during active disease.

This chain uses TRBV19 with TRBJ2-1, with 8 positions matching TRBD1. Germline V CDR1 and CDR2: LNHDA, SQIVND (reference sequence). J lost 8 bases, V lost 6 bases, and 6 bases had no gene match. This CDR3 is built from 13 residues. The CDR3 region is CASSRGPWDEQFF. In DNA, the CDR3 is TGTGCCAGTAGCAGGGGGCCGTGGGATGAGCAGTTCTTC.

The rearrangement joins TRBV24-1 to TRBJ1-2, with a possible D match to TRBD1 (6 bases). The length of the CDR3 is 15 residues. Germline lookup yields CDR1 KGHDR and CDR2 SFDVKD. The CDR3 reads CSLEGGLAGNYGYTF. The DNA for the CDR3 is TGTTCCCTGGAGGGGGGGCTCGCGGGGAACTATGGCTACACCTTC.

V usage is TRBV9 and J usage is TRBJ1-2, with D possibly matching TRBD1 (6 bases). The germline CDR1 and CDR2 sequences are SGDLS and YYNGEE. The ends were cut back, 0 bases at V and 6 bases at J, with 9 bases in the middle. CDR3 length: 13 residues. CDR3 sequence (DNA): TGTGCCAGCAGCGTAGGCCAGGGGAATGGCTACACCTTC. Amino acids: CASSVGQGNGYTF.

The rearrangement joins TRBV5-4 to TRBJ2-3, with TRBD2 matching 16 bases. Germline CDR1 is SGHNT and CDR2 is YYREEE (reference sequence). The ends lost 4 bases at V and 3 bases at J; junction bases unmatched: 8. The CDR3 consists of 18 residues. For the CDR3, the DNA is TGTGCCAGCAGCCTGGGACTAGCGGGAGGGCCTGTGACAGATACGCAGTATTTT. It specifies CASSLGLAGGPVTDTQYF.

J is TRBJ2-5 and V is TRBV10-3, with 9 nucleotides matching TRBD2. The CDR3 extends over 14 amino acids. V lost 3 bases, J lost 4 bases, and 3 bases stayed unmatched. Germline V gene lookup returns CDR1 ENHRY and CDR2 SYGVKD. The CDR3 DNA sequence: TGTGCCATCAGTGAAGCGGGAGGTGGAGAGACCCAGTACTTC. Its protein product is CAISEAGGGETQYF.

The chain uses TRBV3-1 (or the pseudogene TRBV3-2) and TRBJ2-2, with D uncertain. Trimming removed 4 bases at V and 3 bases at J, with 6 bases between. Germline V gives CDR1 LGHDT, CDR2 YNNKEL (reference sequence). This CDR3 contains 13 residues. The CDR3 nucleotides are TGTGCCAGCAGCCTTATCTACACCGGGGAGCTGTTTTTT. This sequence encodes CASSLIYTGELFF.

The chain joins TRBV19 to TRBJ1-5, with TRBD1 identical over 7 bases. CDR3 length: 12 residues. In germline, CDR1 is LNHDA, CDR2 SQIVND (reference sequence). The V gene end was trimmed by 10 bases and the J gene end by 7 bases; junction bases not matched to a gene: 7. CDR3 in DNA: TGTGCCACTAGACAGGGTAGGCAGCCCCAGCATTTT. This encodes CATRQGRQPQHF.

CDR3 sequence reads: CSVAPRVTDRDDYGYTF. DNA for the CDR3: TGCAGCGTTGCGCCTCGGGTTACTGACAGGGATGACTATGGCTACACCTTC. The gene calls are TRBV29-1 and TRBJ1-2, with 7 bases matching TRBD1. Germline CDR1 reads SQVTM; CDR2 reads ANQGSEA. The V segment lost 4 bases and the J segment 3 bases; nucleotides outside the gene matches: 17. This CDR3 comprises 17 residues.

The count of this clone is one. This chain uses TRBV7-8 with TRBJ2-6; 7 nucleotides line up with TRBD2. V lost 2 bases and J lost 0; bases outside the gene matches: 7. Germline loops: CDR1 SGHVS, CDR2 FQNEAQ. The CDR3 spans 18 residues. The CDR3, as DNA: TGTGCCAGCAGCTTATACGCACGGGGGGTCTCTGGGGCCAACGTCCTGACTTTC. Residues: CASSLYARGVSGANVLTF.